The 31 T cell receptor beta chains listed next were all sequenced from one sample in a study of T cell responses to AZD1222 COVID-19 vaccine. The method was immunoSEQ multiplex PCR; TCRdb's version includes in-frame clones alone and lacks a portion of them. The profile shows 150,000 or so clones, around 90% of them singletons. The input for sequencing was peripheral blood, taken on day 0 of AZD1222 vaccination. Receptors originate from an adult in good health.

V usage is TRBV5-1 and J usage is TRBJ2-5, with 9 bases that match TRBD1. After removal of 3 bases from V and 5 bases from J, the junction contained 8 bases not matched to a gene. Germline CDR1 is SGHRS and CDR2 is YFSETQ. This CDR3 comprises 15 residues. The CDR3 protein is CASSSRTGAGETQYF. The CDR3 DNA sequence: TGCGCCAGCAGCTCCCGGACAGGGGCGGGGGAGACCCAGTACTTC.

Written as DNA, the CDR3 is TGCGCCAGCAGTCAACTGGACAGGGGTTTTTGCTACGAGCAGTACTTC. Protein: CASSQLDRGFCYEQYF. The chain recombines TRBV23-1 with TRBJ2-7; 9 bases are shared with TRBD1. TRBV23-1 is identified as an open reading frame with a role that is uncertain. Unmatched junction bases numbered 8, after V lost 2 bases and J lost 3 bases. CDR3 length equals 16 residues.

CDR3 sequence (DNA): TGTGCCAGCAGCAATAGCGGGAGCGACTCCGGGGAGCTGTTTTTT. It translates to CASSNSGSDSGELFF. The chain links TRBV5-5 to TRBJ2-2; TRBD2 matches at 9 bases. The germline CDR1 and CDR2 sequences are SGHKS and YYEKEE (reference sequence). Trimming at V came to 4 bases and at J to 6 bases, leaving 7 bases not matched to a gene. There are 15 residues in the CDR3.

The CDR3 region has the DNA TGTGCCAGCTCAACCCAGGGGACCTATGGCTACACCTTC. This translates into CASSTQGTYGYTF. The J gene is TRBJ1-2, the V gene TRBV18, with D perhaps TRBD1 (6 bases). Trimming removed 5 bases at V and 4 bases at J, with 11 bases between. The CDR3 contains 13 residues. In germline, CDR1 is KGHSH, CDR2 LQKENI.

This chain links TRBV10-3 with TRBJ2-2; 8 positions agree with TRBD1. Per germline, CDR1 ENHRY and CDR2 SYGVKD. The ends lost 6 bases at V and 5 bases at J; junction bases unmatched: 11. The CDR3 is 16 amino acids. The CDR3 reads CAIREGQGEGTGELFF. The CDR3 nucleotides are TGTGCCATCAGGGAAGGACAGGGCGAAGGGACCGGGGAGCTGTTTTTT.

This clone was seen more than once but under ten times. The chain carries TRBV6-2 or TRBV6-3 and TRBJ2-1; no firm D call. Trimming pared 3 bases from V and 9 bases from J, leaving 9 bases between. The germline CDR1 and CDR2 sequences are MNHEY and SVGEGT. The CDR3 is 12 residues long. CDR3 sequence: CASSYRLTEQFF. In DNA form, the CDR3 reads TGTGCCAGCAGTTATAGGTTAACTGAGCAGTTCTTC.

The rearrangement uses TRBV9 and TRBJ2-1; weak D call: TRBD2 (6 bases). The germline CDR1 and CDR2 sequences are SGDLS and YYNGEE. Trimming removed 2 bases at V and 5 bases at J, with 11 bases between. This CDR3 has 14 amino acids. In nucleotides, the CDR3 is TGTGCCAGCAGCGTTAGCGGATTAAACAATGAGCAGTTCTTC. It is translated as CASSVSGLNNEQFF.

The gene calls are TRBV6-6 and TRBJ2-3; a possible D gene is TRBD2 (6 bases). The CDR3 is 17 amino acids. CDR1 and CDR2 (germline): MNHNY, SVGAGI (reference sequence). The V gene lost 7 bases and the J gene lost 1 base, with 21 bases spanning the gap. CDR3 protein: CASNRTRAGMGTDTQYF. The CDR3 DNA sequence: TGTGCCAGCAATCGGACGAGAGCGGGCATGGGCACAGATACGCAGTATTTT.

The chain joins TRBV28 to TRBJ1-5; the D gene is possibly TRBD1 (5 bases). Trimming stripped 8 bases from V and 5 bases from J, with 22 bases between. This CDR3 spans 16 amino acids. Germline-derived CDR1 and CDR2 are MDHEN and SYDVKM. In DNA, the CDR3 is TGTGCCAGCCTTGGGGGTGGCTCGCCCTCCGATCAGCCCCAGCATTTT. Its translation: CASLGGGSPSDQPQHF.

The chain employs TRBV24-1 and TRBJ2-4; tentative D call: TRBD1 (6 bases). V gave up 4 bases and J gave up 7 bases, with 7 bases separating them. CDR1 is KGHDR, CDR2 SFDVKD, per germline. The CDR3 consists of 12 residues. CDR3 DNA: TGTGCCACCAGTGACCAGGGGAACATTCAGTACTTC. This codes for CATSDQGNIQYF.

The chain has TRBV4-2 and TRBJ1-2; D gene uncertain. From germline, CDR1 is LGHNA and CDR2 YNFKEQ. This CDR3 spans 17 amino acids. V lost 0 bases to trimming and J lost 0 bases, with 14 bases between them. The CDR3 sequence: CASSQERFWQTNYGYTF. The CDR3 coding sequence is TGTGCCAGCAGCCAAGAAAGATTTTGGCAGACTAACTATGGCTACACCTTC.

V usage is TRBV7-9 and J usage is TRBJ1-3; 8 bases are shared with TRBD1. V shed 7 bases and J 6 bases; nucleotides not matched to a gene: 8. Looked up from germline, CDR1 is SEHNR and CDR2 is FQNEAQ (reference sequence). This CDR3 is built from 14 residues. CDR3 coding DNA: TGTGCCAGCACCCTAACGACAGGGGAAAACACCATATATTTT. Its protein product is CASTLTTGENTIYF.

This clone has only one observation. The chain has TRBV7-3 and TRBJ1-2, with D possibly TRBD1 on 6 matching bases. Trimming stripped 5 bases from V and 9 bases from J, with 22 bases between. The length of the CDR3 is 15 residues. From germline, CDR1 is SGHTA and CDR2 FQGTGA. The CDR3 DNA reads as TGTGCCAGCAGCCATGGTGTGGGGGGCGAGGAAAGCTACACCTTC. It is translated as CASSHGVGGEESYTF.

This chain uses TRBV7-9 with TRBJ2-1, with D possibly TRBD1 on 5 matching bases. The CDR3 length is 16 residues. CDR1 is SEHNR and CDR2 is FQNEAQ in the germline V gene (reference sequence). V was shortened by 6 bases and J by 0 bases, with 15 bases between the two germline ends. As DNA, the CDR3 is TGTGCCAGCAGTTCGGACATCTCGAGCTCCTACAATGAGCAGTTCTTC. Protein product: CASSSDISSSYNEQFF.

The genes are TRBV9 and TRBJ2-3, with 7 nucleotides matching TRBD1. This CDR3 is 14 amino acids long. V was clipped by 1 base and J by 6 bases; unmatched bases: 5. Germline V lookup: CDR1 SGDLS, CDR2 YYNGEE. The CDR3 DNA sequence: TGTGCCAGCAGCGTAAGAGGGGGCGTGGATACGCAGTATTTT. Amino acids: CASSVRGGVDTQYF. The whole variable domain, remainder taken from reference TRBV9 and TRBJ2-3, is DSGVTQTPKHLITATGQRVTLRCSPRSGDLSVYWYQQSLDQGLQFLIQYYNGEERAKGNILERFSAQQFPDLHSELNLSSLELGDSALYFCASSVRGGVDTQYFGPGTRLTVL.

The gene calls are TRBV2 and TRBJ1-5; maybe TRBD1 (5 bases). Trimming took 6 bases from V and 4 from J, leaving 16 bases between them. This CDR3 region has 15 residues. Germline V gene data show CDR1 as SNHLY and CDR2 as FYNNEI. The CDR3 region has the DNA TGTGCCAGCAGGGGCACAGGAGACTTTAATCAGCCCCAGCATTTT. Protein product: CASRGTGDFNQPQHF. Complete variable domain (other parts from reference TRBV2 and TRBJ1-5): EPEVTQTPSHQVTQMGQEVILRCVPISNHLYFYWYRQILGQKVEFLVSFYNNEISEKSEIFDDQFSVERPDGSNFTLKIRSTKLEDSAMYFCASRGTGDFNQPQHFGDGTRLSIL.

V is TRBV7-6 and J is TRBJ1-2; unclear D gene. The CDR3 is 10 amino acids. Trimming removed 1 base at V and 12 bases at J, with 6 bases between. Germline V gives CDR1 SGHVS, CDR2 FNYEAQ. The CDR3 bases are TGTGCCAGCAGCTTAGAACAGAACACCTTC. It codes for CASSLEQNTF.

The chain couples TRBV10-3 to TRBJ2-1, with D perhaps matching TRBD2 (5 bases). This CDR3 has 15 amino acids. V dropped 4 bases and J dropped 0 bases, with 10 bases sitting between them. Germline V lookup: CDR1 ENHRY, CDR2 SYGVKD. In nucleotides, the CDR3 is TGTGCCATCAGTGGGGCGGGTAGCTCCTACAATGAGCAGTTCTTC. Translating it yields CAISGAGSSYNEQFF.

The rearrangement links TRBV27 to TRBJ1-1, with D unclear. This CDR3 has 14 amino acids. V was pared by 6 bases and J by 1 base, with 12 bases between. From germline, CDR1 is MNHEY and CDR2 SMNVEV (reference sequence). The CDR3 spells CASRVIGRNTEAFF. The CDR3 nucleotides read TGTGCCAGCAGAGTCATAGGAAGGAACACTGAAGCTTTCTTT.

The CDR3 nucleotides are TGTGCCAGCAGTTTCGACGGGGGGATAAGCAATCAGCCCCAGCATTTT. Protein: CASSFDGGISNQPQHF. V and J are TRBV28 and TRBJ1-5; tentative D call: TRBD1 (5 bases). CDR3 length equals 16 residues. The V and J ends lost 3 bases and 1 base respectively, with 13 bases between them. Germline loops: CDR1 MDHEN, CDR2 SYDVKM.

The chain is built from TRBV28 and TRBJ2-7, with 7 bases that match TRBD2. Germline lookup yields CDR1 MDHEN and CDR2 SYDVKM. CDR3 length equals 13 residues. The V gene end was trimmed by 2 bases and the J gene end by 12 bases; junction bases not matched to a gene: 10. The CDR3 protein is CASSLVPAGVLYF. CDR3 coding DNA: TGTGCCAGCAGTTTAGTCCCCGCGGGAGTTCTGTACTTC. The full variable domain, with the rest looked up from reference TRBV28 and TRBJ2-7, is DVKVTQSSRYLVKRTGEKVFLECVQDMDHENMFWYRQDPGLGLRLIYFSYDVKMKEKGDIPEGYSVSREKKERFSLILESASTNQTSMYLCASSLVPAGVLYFGPGTRLTVT.

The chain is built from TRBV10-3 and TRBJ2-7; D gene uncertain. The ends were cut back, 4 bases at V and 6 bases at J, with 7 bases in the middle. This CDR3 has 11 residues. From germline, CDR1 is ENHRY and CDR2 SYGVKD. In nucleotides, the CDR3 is TGTGCCATCAGTGGAAGCGCCGAGCAGTACTTC. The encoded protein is CAISGSAEQYF.

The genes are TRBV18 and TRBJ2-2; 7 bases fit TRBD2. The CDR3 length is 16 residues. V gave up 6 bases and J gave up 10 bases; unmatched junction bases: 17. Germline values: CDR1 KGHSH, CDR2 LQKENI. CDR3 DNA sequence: TGTGCCAGCTCTCCCAGTGTGGCGGGAGTGGAGGAGGAGCTGTTTTTT. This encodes CASSPSVAGVEEELFF.

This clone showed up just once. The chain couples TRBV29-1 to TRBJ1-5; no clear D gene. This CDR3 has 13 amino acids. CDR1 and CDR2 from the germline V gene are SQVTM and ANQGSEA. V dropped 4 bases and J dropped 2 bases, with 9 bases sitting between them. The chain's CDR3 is CSVGLQGNQPQHF. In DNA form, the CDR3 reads TGCAGCGTTGGTCTCCAGGGCAATCAGCCCCAGCATTTT. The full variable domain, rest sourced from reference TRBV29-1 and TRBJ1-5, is SAVISQKPSRDICQRGTSLTIQCQVDSQVTMMFWYRQQPGQSLTLIATANQGSEATYESGFVIDKFPISRPNLTFSTLTVSNMSPEDSSIYLCSVGLQGNQPQHFGDGTRLSIL.

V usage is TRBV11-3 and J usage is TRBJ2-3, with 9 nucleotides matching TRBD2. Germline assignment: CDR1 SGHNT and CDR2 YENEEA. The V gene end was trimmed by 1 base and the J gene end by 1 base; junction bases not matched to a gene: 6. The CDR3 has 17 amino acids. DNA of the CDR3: TGTGCCAGCAGCTTAGGGCTAGCGGGACCCCGCACAGATACGCAGTATTTT. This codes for CASSLGLAGPRTDTQYF.

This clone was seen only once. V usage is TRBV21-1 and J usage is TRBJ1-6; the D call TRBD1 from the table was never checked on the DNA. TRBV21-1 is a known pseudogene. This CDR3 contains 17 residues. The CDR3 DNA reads TGTGCCAGCAGCAAAGACGGGACAGCGAATTATAATTCACCCCTCCACTTT. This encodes CASSKDGTANYNSPLHF.

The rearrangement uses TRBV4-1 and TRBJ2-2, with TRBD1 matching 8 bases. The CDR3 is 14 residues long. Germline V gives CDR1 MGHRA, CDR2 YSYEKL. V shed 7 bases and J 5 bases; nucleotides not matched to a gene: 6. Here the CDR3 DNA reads TGCGCCAGCACCACAACAGGGGGGACCGGGGAGCTGTTTTTT. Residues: CASTTTGGTGELFF.

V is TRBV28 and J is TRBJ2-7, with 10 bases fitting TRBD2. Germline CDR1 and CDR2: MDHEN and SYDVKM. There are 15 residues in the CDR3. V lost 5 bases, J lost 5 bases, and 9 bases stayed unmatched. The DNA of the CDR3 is TGTGCCAGCAGTCCGCCATCCGGGACTAGCGACGAGCAGTACTTC. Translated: CASSPPSGTSDEQYF.

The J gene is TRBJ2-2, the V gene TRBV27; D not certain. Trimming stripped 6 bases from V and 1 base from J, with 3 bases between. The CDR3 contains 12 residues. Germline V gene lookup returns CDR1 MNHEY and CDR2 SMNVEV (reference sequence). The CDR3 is CASRQNTGELFF. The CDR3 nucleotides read TGTGCCAGCAGGCAGAACACCGGGGAGCTGTTTTTT.

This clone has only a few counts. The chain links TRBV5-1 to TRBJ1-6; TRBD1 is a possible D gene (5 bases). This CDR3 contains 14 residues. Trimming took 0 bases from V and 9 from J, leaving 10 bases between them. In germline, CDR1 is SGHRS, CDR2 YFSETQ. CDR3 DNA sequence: TGCGCCAGCAGCTTGGATGGGGGAGGTTCACCCCTCCACTTT. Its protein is CASSLDGGGSPLHF.

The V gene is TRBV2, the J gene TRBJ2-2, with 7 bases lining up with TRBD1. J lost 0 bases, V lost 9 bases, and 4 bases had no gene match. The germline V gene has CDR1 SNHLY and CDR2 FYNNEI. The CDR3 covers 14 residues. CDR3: CASAGTANTGELFF. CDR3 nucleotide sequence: TGTGCCAGTGCCGGGACAGCGAACACCGGGGAGCTGTTTTTT. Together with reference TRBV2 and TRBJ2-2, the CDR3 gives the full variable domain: EPEVTQTPSHQVTQMGQEVILRCVPISNHLYFYWYRQILGQKVEFLVSFYNNEISEKSEIFDDQFSVERPDGSNFTLKIRSTKLEDSAMYFCASAGTANTGELFFGEGSRLTVL.